This T cell receptor beta chain was identified during a study of CD8+CD57+ T cells in acquired aplastic anemia (dated by TCRdb to the late 2010s). Describing the broader study: Extracted DNA from sorted CD4+ and CD8+ cells averaged about 3.4 ug, ranging from roughly 0.19 to 27.4 ug. CD8+CD57+ expansion was defined as a frequency above the mean frequency observed in healthy subjects. Results the study describes overall, beyond this receptor: Roughly 30 CD8+ CDR3 sequences were found to be shared between patients and controls, but these sequences appeared to be highly expressed in patients and within the immunodominant clones of the patients. Patients and healthy controls showed no significant difference in CD8+ Simpson's diversity (P=0.060).

The patients picked for sequencing were ones in whom flow cytometry had shown an expansion of CD8+CD57+ cells. Every patient had a diagnosis of severe acquired aplastic anemia based on International Study of Aplastic Anemia and Agranulocytosis and Camitta criteria. No therapy had been received by the patients at the time of blood sampling. TCR repertoires of sorted CD4+ and CD8+ blood T cells from severe aplastic anemia patients and healthy subjects were deep-sequenced in the study. Patients were enrolled under clinicaltrials.gov protocols 00001620, 01623167, 00001397, 00071045, 00081523 and 00961064 in the USA. Ficoll-Paque density gradient centrifugation was used to isolate peripheral blood mononuclear cells. CD4+ and CD8+ T cells were sorted by FACS or magnetic beads before DNA extraction. The germline V gene (reference sequence) specifies PRHDT as CDR1 and FYEKMQ as CDR2. CDR3 length: 14 amino acids, cysteine to phenylalanine. The sequence is cut down to CDR3 DNA, 42 bases in frame from base 1. V is cut by 4 bases and J by 11 bases, and the space between the germline ends is 18 bases.

The sample holds a few counts of this clonotype. No cognate antigen has been identified for it. The input lacks base qualities; no much larger clone sits a single base away. Profiling of TCR beta VDJ combinations and CDR3 sequences used genomic DNA as the template. An Illumina HiSeq 2000 was the platform used for TCR repertoire sequencing. Turning to the authors' computational methods: TRBV/TRBJ rearrangement plots, CDR3 size and DJ length profiles, and Simpson's diversity index were used to assess repertoires. The immunodominant clone was defined as the most abundant DNA sequence in deep sequencing data. CDR3 amino acid sequences were checked for sharing across subjects and were also compared against the VDJdb database and published repertoires. TCRdb passed the public sequencing reads through fastp at Q25 and MiXCR, retaining productive beta sequences. CDR3 protein sequences are deduplicated, and each keeps its most common genes and DNA. Clone size and V and J calls follow TCRdb, not the original study. In this sample the table shows some 170,000 distinct CDR3 sequences, roughly two thirds of which occur a single time. The ten largest clones represent 40% to 60% of the sample.

Recombination linked TRBV13 to TRBJ2-1, and TRBD1 may be the D gene, going by 6 matching bases. The sequenced material came from sorted CD4+, CD8+, or CD8+CD57+ T cells (not recorded which) from PBMCs. This receptor was obtained from a human donor with aplastic anemia. The encoded CDR3 is CASSYWTEGSQQFF. The DNA sequence is as follows: TGTGCCAGCAGCTACTGGACAGAAGGAAGCCAGCAGTTCTTC.